These 18 T cell receptor beta chains came from one sample sequenced in a study of early T cells in non-severe SARS-CoV-2 infection. A single record per CDR3 protein comes from TCRdb applying MiXCR to the 5' RACE reads. The sample records about 77,000 distinct CDR3 sequences, roughly 9.6% being singletons. The sample consisted of whole blood. Receptors were obtained from an adult who was a healthcare worker with PCR-confirmed SARS-CoV-2 infection or an uninfected control (not recorded which).

The J gene is TRBJ2-2, the V gene TRBV20-1; D is perhaps TRBD2 (5 bases). CDR3 length equals 16 residues. The V end was cut by 3 bases, the J end by 1 base, with 15 bases between. CDR1 and CDR2 (germline): DFQATT, SNEGSKA (reference sequence). CDR3 nucleotides: TGCAGTGCTAGCGTTCGGGGTAGAGGGAACACCGGGGAGCTGTTTTTT. As protein: CSASVRGRGNTGELFF.

Many counts were recorded for this clonotype. The rearrangement uses TRBV10-3 and TRBJ2-2, with 9 bases that match TRBD1. Germline V lookup: CDR1 ENHRY, CDR2 SYGVKD. V was pared by 9 bases and J by 1 base, with 9 bases of the junction left unmatched. The CDR3 loop spans 16 amino acids. This CDR3 is CAIPGQGGVNTGELFF. CDR3 nucleotide sequence: TGTGCCATACCGGGACAGGGAGGAGTGAACACCGGGGAGCTGTTTTTT.

This clonotype was counted at least ten times. V gene TRBV6-4 combines with J gene TRBJ2-1; D unresolved. The CDR3 is 14 residues long. V was trimmed by 7 bases and J by 0 bases, leaving 10 bases between them. The germline V gene encodes CDR1 MRHNA and CDR2 SNTAGT. CDR3 sequence reads: CASKEDYSYNEQFF. The CDR3 region has the DNA TGTGCCAGCAAAGAGGATTACTCCTACAATGAGCAGTTCTTC.

V usage is TRBV27 and J usage is TRBJ2-1; maybe TRBD2 (5 bases). The CDR3 has 12 residues. V was clipped by 5 bases and J by 9 bases, with 11 bases between them. Germline lookup yields CDR1 MNHEY and CDR2 SMNVEV (reference sequence). The CDR3 nucleotides read TGTGCCAGCAGTCTGAGGGTAGGTGAGCAGTTCTTC. As protein: CASSLRVGEQFF.

CDR3 DNA sequence: TGTGCCAGCAGCTTAGCGGGGCTGGGACACCGGAACACTGAAGCTTTCTTT. This sequence encodes CASSLAGLGHRNTEAFF. The chain is built from TRBV7-9 and TRBJ1-1, with D maybe TRBD1 (6 bases). The CDR3 length is 17 residues. The V end was cut by 0 bases, the J end by 1 base, with 15 bases between. CDR1 and CDR2 from the germline V gene are SEHNR and FQNEAQ (reference sequence).

This clonotype has a count of ten or more. V is TRBV7-3 and J is TRBJ2-7; perhaps TRBD2 as D (5 bases). The germline V and J ends were trimmed by 5 bases and 2 bases, with 13 bases remaining between them. The length of the CDR3 is 14 residues. Germline lookup yields CDR1 SGHTA and CDR2 FQGTGA. The CDR3: CASSAGPVPYEQYF. Here the CDR3 DNA reads TGTGCCAGCAGCGCGGGCCCTGTCCCCTACGAGCAGTACTTC.

V usage is TRBV5-1 and J usage is TRBJ2-3; D remains unclear. The CDR3 is 15 residues long. V lost 1 base to trimming and J lost 0 bases, with 9 bases between them. Looked up from germline, CDR1 is SGHRS and CDR2 is YFSETQ. Here the CDR3 reads CASSLQDPSTDTQYF. CDR3 nucleotides: TGCGCCAGCAGCTTGCAGGACCCTAGCACAGATACGCAGTATTTT.

This clonotype appeared many times. V is TRBV18 and J is TRBJ2-1, with a tentative D call TRBD2 (6 bases). Germline loops: CDR1 KGHSH, CDR2 LQKENI. Trimming cost V 3 bases and J 6 bases, with 18 bases left between them. CDR3 length equals 16 residues. CDR3 nucleotide sequence: TGTGCCAGCTCACCGAACAACAATCTAGCGCGCAATGAGCAGTTCTTC. Translating it yields CASSPNNNLARNEQFF. The full variable domain, in which reference TRBV18 and TRBJ2-1 provide the parts outside the CDR3, is NAGVMQNPRHLVRRRGQEARLRCSPMKGHSHVYWYRQLPEEGLKFMVYLQKENIIDESGMPKERFSAEFPKEGPSILRIQQVVRGDSAAYFCASSPNNNLARNEQFFGPGTRLTVL.

The CDR3 nucleotides read TGCAGCGTTGTTAGCCTCCACAATGAGCAGTTCTTC. This sequence encodes CSVVSLHNEQFF. This rearrangement joins TRBV29-1 to TRBJ2-1; D is undetermined. From germline, CDR1 is SQVTM and CDR2 ANQGSEA. CDR3 size: 12 residues. Trimming shortened V by 4 bases and J by 5 bases, and 9 bases separated the two germline ends.

This clonotype was observed a handful of times. The chain has TRBV27 and TRBJ2-1; TRBD2 matches 7 bases. In germline, CDR1 is MNHEY, CDR2 SMNVEV (reference sequence). After removal of 3 bases from V and 7 bases from J, the junction contained 12 bases not matched to a gene. The CDR3 runs 16 residues. The DNA of the CDR3 is TGTGCCAGCAGTTTGGATTTGGGCGGGAGTCTTAATGAGCAGTTCTTC. This gives the protein CASSLDLGGSLNEQFF.

This clonotype has a count of ten or more. The V gene is TRBV20-1, the J gene TRBJ2-7; D not resolved. Germline V gene lookup returns CDR1 DFQATT and CDR2 SNEGSKA (reference sequence). Trimming removed 0 bases at V and 0 bases at J, with 12 bases between. The CDR3 is 15 amino acids. The CDR3 DNA reads TGCAGTGCTAGAGAGGTAGGGCAGGCCTCCTACGAGCAGTACTTC. This encodes CSAREVGQASYEQYF.

In this sample, this clonotype turned up many times. The chain couples TRBV7-2 to TRBJ2-1, with 13 bases aligning to TRBD2. The CDR3 length is 17 residues. The germline CDR1 and CDR2 sequences are SGHTA and FQGNSA. Unmatched junction bases numbered 10, after V lost 1 base and J lost 10 bases. The CDR3 is CASSLGTSGRKGGEQFF. The CDR3 region has the DNA TGTGCCAGCAGCTTAGGGACTAGCGGGAGAAAAGGTGGGGAGCAGTTCTTC.

Ten or more counts support this clonotype. The rearrangement joins TRBV6-1 to TRBJ2-1; 8 nucleotides line up with TRBD2. Germline assignment: CDR1 MNHNS and CDR2 SASEGT. The CDR3 contains 16 residues. Trimming took 7 bases from V and 0 from J; bases not matched to a gene: 8. The CDR3 here is CASIAGRESSYNEQFF. DNA of the CDR3: TGTGCCAGCATAGCCGGGAGGGAGAGCTCCTACAATGAGCAGTTCTTC.

This clonotype was detected ten times or more. The chain employs TRBV28 and TRBJ1-5; a possible D gene is TRBD1 (6 bases). V shed 8 bases and J shed 5 bases, with 22 bases lying between them. This CDR3 is built from 16 residues. The germline CDR1 and CDR2 sequences are MDHEN and SYDVKM. As DNA, the CDR3 is TGTGCCAGCTCCCCGGGGCTCCGGGGGGCCTATCAGCCCCAGCATTTT. It yields the protein CASSPGLRGAYQPQHF.

As to this clonotype: Germline and junction disagree at one end, which may indicate a read error. The CDR3, as DNA: TGCGCCAGCAGCCAAGAAATGACAGTCTCTGAAAACACCATATATTTT. It yields the protein CASSQEMTVSENTIYF. J is TRBJ1-3 and V is TRBV4-1; TRBD1 is a possible D gene (5 bases). CDR3 length equals 16 residues. Germline V gene data show CDR1 as MGHRA and CDR2 as YSYEKL.

The chain carries TRBV28 and TRBJ2-7, with 7 bases fitting TRBD1. After removal of 1 base from V and 4 bases from J, the junction contained 4 bases not matched to a gene. CDR1 and CDR2 from the germline V gene are MDHEN and SYDVKM. The length of the CDR3 is 14 residues. The CDR3 sequence is CASSLYPRGYEQYF. The CDR3 region has the DNA TGTGCCAGCAGTTTATATCCCAGGGGGTACGAGCAGTACTTC.

A remark on this clonotype: One end of the junction varies from germline; a read error may be responsible. This chain connects TRBV11-3 to TRBJ2-1, with 7 positions matching TRBD2. The CDR3 sequence is 13 residues long. Germline CDR1 and CDR2: SGHNT and YENEEA. The CDR3, as DNA: TGTGTCAGCAGCCAGACCTCGACTAGCCGGGAATTCTTC. Translated: CVSSQTSTSREFF.

This clonotype was observed many times. The V and J genes are TRBV6-1 and TRBJ2-7, with 7 bases matching TRBD1. There are 13 residues in the CDR3. The V and J ends lost 7 bases and 8 bases, in that order; junction bases with no gene match: 11. CDR1 is MNHNS, CDR2 SASEGT, per germline. Here the CDR3 reads CASNDRVSSKQYF. The CDR3 DNA follows: TGTGCCAGCAATGACAGGGTCTCTTCGAAGCAGTACTTC.